This T cell receptor beta chain is drawn from a study of T cells in Graves' hyperthyroidism and ophthalmopathy. This clonotype showed up just a few times. It was RNA transcripts that yielded the amplified TCR beta CDR3 regions. Using the HTBI primer set, a first-round RT-PCR was run on the TCR CDR3. One entry per CDR3 protein results from TCRdb running MiXCR on the multiplex PCR reads. The sample comprises over 650,000 distinct CDR3 sequences, less than 45% of which are singletons, and approximately 6.8% rests with the top ten. Patients were excluded for uncontrolled infection, other autoimmune disease, pregnancy or lactation. Clinical symptoms, serum thyroxine, TRAb, thyroid ultrasound and orbital computed tomography informed diagnoses. The CDR3 is 14 amino acids. V shed 4 bases and J shed 6 bases, with 16 bases lying between them. Germline values: CDR1 SGHRS, CDR2 YFSETQ.

What was sequenced was peripheral blood or thyroid tissue (not recorded which). V gene TRBV5-1 combines with J gene TRBJ1-1; D is unclear. The source of this sequence is an adult man with Graves' disease, either hyperthyroidism or ophthalmopathy (not recorded which). The CDR3, as DNA: TGCGCCAGCAGCCAGAGGGCCGTGGACGCTGAAGCTTTCTTT. Its translation: CASSQRAVDAEAFF.